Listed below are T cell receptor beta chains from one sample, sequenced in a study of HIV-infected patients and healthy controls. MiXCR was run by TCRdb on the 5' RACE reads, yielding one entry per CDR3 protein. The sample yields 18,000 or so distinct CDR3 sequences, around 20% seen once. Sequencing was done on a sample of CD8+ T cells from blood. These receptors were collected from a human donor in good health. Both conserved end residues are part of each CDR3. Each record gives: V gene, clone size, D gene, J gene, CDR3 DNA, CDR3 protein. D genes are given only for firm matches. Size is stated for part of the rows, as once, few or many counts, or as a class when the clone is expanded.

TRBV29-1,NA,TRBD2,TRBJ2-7,TGCAGCGTTGAGGGACAGGTTGGACTAGCGGATTACGAGCAGTACTTC,CSVEGQVGLADYEQYF
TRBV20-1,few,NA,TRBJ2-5,TGCAGTGCTAGAGGCTTTTCGACTACAGAGACCCAGTACTTC,CSARGFSTTETQYF
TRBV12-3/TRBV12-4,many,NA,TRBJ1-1,TGTGCCAGCTCCTTCGGCGGCGTGGCTGAAGCTTTCTTT,CASSFGGVAEAFF
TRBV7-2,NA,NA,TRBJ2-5,TGTGCCAGCAGCCTCGAGGGGGGGATCCAAGAGACCCAGTACTTC,CASSLEGGIQETQYF
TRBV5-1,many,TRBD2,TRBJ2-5,TGCGCCAGCAGCTTGAGGGTCGGCGGGAGTAAAGAGACCCAGTACTTC,CASSLRVGGSKETQYF
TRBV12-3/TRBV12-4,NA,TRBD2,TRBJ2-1,TGTGCCAGCAGCTTAAGCGGGGGGGTGGATGAGCAGTTCTTC,CASSLSGGVDEQFF
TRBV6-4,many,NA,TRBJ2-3,TGTGCCAGCAGTGAAGCTAGCACAGATACGCAGTATTTT,CASSEASTDTQYF
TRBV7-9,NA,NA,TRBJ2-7,TGTGCCAGCAGCGCCTTTTCGGGGGAAGGACTATTCGGCTACGAGCAGTACTTC,CASSAFSGEGLFGYEQYF
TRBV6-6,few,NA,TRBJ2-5,TGTGCCAGCAGCCGGCCCGGACTTGGGGAGACCCAGTACTTC,CASSRPGLGETQYF
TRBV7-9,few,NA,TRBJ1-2,TGTGCCAGCAGCTTAGAAACGATGGAAGCTAACTATGGCTACACCTTC,CASSLETMEANYGYTF
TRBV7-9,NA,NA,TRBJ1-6,TGTGCCAGCAGCTCCAAAGGGAAAAGACAGGAGGCTTCACCCCTCCACTTT,CASSSKGKRQEASPLHF
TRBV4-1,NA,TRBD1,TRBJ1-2,TGCGCCAGCAGCTTGGGACAGGCCTATGGCTACACCTTC,CASSLGQAYGYTF
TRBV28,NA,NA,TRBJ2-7,TGTGCCAGCAGTTTATTCGGGCTATCCTACGAGCAGTACTTC,CASSLFGLSYEQYF
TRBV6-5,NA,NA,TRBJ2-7,TGTGCCAGCAGTTACTCACTGGCGAGGGAGCAGTACTTC,CASSYSLAREQYF
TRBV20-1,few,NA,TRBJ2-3,TGCAGTGCTCGCGTGTTTGGCACAGATACGCAGTATTTT,CSARVFGTDTQYF
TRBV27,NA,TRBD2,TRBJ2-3,TGTGCCAGCAGGATACTAGCGGGGGGGTCGGCAGATACGCAGTATTTT,CASRILAGGSADTQYF
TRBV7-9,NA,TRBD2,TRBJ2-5,TGTGCCAGCAGCCCCTGGGACTATAAAGAGACCCAGTACTTC,CASSPWDYKETQYF
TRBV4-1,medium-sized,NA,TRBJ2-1,TGCGCCAGCAGCCAAGTTAACTCCGCTGGGGATGAGCAGTTCTTC,CASSQVNSAGDEQFF
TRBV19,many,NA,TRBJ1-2,TGTGCCAGTAGCCCCACGGGGAGTAACTATGGCTACACCTTC,CASSPTGSNYGYTF
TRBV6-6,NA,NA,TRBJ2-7,TGTGCCAGCAGTTACTCTTCCCGCTACGAGCAGTACTTC,CASSYSSRYEQYF
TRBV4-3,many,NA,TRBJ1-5,TGCGCCAGCAGCCAAGGCCGAGGAAGCAATCAGCCCCAGCATTTT,CASSQGRGSNQPQHF
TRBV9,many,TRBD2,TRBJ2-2,TGTGCCAGCAGCGTAGGCGGGAGTTTCACCGGGGAGCTGTTTTTT,CASSVGGSFTGELFF
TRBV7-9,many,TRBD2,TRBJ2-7,TGTGCCAGCAGCTTAAGCGGGAGTAACTACGAGCAGTACTTC,CASSLSGSNYEQYF
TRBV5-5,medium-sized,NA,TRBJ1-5,TGTGCCAGCAGCTTGTTACCAGGCGACAATCAGCCCCAGCATTTT,CASSLLPGDNQPQHF
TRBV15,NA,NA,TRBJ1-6,TGTGCCACCAGCAGAGATTGGAGCTCCTATAATCCACCCCTCCACTTT,CATSRDWSSYNPPLHF
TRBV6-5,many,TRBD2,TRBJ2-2,TGTGCCAGCAGTCCTAGACTAGCGGGGCATGGTACCGGGGAGCTGTTTTTT,CASSPRLAGHGTGELFF
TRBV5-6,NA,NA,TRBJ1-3,TGTGCCAGCGGGATCTCTGGAAACACCATATATTTT,CASGISGNTIYF
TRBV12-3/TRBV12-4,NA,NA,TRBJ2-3,TGTGCCAGCAGTCGCAGACAGGCTGGAGATACGCAGTATTTT,CASSRRQAGDTQYF
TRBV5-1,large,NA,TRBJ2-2,TGCGCCAGCAGCTTAGGTCTCTCCGGGGAGCTGTTTTTT,CASSLGLSGELFF
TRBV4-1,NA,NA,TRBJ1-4,TGCGCCAGCAGCCAAAAGATCCCCGCAACTAATGAAAAACTGTTTTTT,CASSQKIPATNEKLFF
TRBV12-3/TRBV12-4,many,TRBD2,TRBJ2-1,TGTGCCAGCAGACCTGTAGCGGGAGGGTATAATGAGCAGTTCTTC,CASRPVAGGYNEQFF
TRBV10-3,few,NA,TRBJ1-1,TGTGCCATCAGTGAGACAGTGATGCGGGCTTTCTTT,CAISETVMRAFF
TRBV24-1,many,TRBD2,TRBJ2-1,TGTGCCACCAGTGATACTAGCGGGAGCAATGAGCAGTTCTTC,CATSDTSGSNEQFF
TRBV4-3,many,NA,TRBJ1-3,TGCGCCAGCAGCCAAGATAGAAACACCATATATTTT,CASSQDRNTIYF
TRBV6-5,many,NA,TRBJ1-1,TGTGCCAGCAGTTCGGGGAGTTTCACTGAAGCTTTCTTT,CASSSGSFTEAFF
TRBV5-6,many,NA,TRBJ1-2,TGTGCCAGCAGCTTTGGACAGTATGGCTACACCTTC,CASSFGQYGYTF
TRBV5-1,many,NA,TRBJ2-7,TGCGCCAGCAGCTTGGTAGGGGACTACGAGCAGTACTTC,CASSLVGDYEQYF
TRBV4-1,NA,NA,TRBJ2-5,TGCGCCAGCAGCGGAAATGGCAGGAATACCCAAGAGACCCAGTACTTC,CASSGNGRNTQETQYF
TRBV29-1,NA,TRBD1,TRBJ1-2,TGCAGCGTTGACGGCGGACAGGGGAACTATGGCTACACCTTC,CSVDGGQGNYGYTF
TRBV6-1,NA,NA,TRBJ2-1,TGTGCCAGCAGTGGTTTTAGCGGAGGAAACAATGAGCAGTTCTTC,CASSGFSGGNNEQFF
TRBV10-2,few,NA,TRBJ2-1,TGCGCCAGCAGTGAGTCGACAGTTGGTCCCGAGCGGCGGTTCTTC,CASSESTVGPERRFF
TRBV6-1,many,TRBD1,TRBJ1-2,TGTGCCAGCAGTGAATTACAGGGGGCCAACTATGGCTACACCTTC,CASSELQGANYGYTF
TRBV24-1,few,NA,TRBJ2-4,TGTGCCACCAGTGAGGCCGTCGGGACACAAAACATTCAGTACTTC,CATSEAVGTQNIQYF
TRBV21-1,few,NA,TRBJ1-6,TGTGCCAGCAGCCGAAGATGCAGGGTGGAGGATTCACCCCTCCACTTT,CASSRRCRVEDSPLHF
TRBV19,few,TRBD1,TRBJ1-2,TGTGCCAGCACTTTGACAGGGTTAGGCGGCTACACCTTC,CASTLTGLGGYTF
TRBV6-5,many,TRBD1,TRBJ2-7,TGTGCCAGCAGTTACGGGGCGGTCAGGGGGCCCTACGAGCAGTACTTC,CASSYGAVRGPYEQYF
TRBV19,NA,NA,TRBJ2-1,TGTGCCAGTAGTCTCAGGGGTGAGCAGTTCTTC,CASSLRGEQFF
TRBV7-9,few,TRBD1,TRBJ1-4,TGTGCCAGCAGCCCCCGGACAGGGGGGGATTGGTCTAATGAAAAACTGTTTTTT,CASSPRTGGDWSNEKLFF
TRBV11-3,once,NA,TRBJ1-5,TGTGCCAGCAGCCACCTGAGGTTTATTCAGCTTTTTCTAGATCAGCCCCAGCATTTT,CASSHLRFIQLFLDQPQHF
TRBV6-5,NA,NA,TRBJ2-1,TGTGCCAGCAGTTACAGGGGCGGTATCGATGAGCAGTTCTTC,CASSYRGGIDEQFF
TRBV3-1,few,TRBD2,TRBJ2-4,TGTGCCAGCAGCCAAGTTGCGGCTAGCGGAAACATTCAGTACTTC,CASSQVAASGNIQYF
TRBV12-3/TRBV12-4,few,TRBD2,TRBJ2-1,TGTGCCAGCAGTTGGACTAGAGGCGAGCAGTTCTTC,CASSWTRGEQFF
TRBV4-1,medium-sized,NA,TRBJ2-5,TGCGCCAGCAGCCAATTACAGGGATCAGGAGAGACCCAGTACTTC,CASSQLQGSGETQYF
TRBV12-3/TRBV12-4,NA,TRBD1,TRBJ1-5,TGTGCCAGCAGATCCTCAACAGGGGGCGTTTATCAGCCCCAGCATTTT,CASRSSTGGVYQPQHF
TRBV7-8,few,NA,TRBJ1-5,TGTGCCAGCAGCCAACATAAAGAGGGGGGGTTCGATCAGCCCCAGCATTTT,CASSQHKEGGFDQPQHF